This T cell receptor beta chain was sequenced for a study of cytomegalovirus exposure and HLA in healthy donors. Study-level background: Early released data had tens of millions of unique TCRs, all coming from HLA-typed donors.

The PCR employed 60 Vbeta primers together with 13 Jbeta primers. Sequencing used immunoSEQ multiplex PCR; TCRdb keeps in-frame clones, though not all of them. The sample yields roughly 150,000 clones, 64% seen once. Study findings and constraints: Roughly uniform sequencing depth across donors was assumed, possibly incorrectly. A later analysis found that most CMV-associated TCR beta chains appeared HLA-restricted.

A word on this clone: Its target is not known. One end of the junction is discordant with germline, which a read error may explain. Other DNA sequences in this specimen translate into the identical CDR3.

Sequenced material: PBMCs. This receptor was obtained from a woman aged 30 to 39 in good health and CMV-seropositive.

The CDR3 DNA reads as TGCGCCAGCAGCCGCGGGAGCGGGAGCTCCTACGAGCAGTACTTC. Amino acid sequence: CASSRGSGSSYEQYF. The chain joins TRBV13 to TRBJ2-7; 8 bases match TRBD2. The length of the CDR3 is 15 residues. Looked up from germline, CDR1 is PRHDT and CDR2 is FYEKMQ (reference sequence).